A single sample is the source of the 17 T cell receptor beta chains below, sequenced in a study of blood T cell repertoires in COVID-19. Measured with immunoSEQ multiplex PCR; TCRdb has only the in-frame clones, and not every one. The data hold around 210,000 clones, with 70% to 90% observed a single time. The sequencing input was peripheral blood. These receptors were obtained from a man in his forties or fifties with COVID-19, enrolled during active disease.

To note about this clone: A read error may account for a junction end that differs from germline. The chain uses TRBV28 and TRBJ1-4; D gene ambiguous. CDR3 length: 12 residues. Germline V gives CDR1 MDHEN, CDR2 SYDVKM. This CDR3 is CASSLGRKKVFF. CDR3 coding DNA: TGTGCCAGCAGTTTAGGCCGAAAAAAAGTGTTTTTT.

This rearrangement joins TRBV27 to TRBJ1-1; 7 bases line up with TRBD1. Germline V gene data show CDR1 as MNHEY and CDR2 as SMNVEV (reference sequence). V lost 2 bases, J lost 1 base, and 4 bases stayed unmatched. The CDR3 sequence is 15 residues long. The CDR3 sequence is CASSLMGQTNTEAFF. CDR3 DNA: TGTGCCAGCAGTTTAATGGGACAGACGAACACTGAAGCTTTCTTT.

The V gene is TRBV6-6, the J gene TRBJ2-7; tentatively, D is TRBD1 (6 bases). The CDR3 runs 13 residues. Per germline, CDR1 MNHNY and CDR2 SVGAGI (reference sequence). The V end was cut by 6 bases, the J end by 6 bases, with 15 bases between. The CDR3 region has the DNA TGTGCCAGCAGCCAATGGGGGCTTGGCGAGCAGTACTTC. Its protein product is CASSQWGLGEQYF.

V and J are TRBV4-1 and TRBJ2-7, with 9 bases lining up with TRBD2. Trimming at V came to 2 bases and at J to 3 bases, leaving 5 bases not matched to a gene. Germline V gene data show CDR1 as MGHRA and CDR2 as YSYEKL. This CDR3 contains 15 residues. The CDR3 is CASSQQGLAHYEQYF. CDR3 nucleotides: TGCGCCAGCAGCCAACAAGGACTAGCGCACTACGAGCAGTACTTC.

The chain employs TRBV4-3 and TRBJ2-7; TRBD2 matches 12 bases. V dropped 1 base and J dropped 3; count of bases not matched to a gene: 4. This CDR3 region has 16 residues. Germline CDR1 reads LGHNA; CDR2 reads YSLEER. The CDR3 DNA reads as TGCGCCAGCAGCCAAGGACTAGCGGGGGACAACTACGAGCAGTACTTC. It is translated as CASSQGLAGDNYEQYF.

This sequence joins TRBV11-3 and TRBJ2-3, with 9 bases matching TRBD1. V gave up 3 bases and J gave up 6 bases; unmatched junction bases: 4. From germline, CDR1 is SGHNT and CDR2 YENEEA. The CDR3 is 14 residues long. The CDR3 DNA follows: TGTGCCAGCAGCTTCGGGACAGGGTTTGATACGCAGTATTTT. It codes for CASSFGTGFDTQYF.

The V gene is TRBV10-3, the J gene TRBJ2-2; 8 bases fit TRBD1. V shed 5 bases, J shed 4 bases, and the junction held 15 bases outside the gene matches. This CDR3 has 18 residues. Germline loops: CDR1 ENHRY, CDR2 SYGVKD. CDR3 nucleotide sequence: TGTGCCATCAGTCCCGTTCAGGGGGCGAGTTGGGTCACCGGGGAGCTGTTTTTT. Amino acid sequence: CAISPVQGASWVTGELFF.

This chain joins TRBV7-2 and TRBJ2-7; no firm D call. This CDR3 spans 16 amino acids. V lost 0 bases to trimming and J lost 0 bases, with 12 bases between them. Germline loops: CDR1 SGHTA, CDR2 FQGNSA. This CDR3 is CASSLALGLSSYEQYF. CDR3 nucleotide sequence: TGTGCCAGCAGCTTAGCTTTGGGCCTGAGCTCCTACGAGCAGTACTTC.

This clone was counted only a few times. CDR3 bases: TGCAGCGTTGGAACGACGCCTGGGGGGGTTGGGGCAACCTATGGCTACACCTTC. Translated: CSVGTTPGGVGATYGYTF. This sequence joins TRBV29-1 and TRBJ1-2, with D perhaps matching TRBD1 (5 bases). Germline V gives CDR1 SQVTM, CDR2 ANQGSEA. V was pared by 4 bases and J by 4 bases, with 28 bases between. The length of the CDR3 is 18 residues.

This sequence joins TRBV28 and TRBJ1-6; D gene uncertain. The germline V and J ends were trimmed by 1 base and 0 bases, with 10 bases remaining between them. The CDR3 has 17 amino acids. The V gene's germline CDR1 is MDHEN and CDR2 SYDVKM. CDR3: CASSLSFRSSYNSPLHF. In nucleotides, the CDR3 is TGTGCCAGCAGTTTATCTTTCAGAAGCTCCTATAATTCACCCCTCCACTTT.

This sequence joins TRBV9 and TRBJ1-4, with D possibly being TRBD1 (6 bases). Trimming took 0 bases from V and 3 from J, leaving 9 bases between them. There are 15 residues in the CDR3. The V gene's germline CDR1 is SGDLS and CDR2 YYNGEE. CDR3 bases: TGTGCCAGCAGCGTAGCGGGGGGCTCTAATGAAAAACTGTTTTTT. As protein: CASSVAGGSNEKLFF.

The CDR3 bases are TGTGCCAGCAGCTTATCCCAGAACAATGAGCAGTTCTTC. Translated, it gives CASSLSQNNEQFF. This sequence joins TRBV7-2 and TRBJ2-1, with D unresolved. CDR3 length: 13 amino acids. CDR1 and CDR2 (germline): SGHTA, FQGNSA. V lost 2 bases, J lost 5 bases, and 7 bases lay in between.

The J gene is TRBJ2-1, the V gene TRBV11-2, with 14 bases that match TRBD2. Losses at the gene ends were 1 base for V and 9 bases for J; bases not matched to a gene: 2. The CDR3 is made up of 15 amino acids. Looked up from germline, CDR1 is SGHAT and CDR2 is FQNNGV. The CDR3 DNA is TGTGCCAGCAGCTTAGGACTAGCGGGGGGGCTTGAGCAGTTCTTC. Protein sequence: CASSLGLAGGLEQFF.

CDR3 sequence: CASSYRSNQPQHF. The CDR3 bases are TGTGCCAGCAGTTACCGGAGCAATCAGCCCCAGCATTTT. This chain uses TRBV12-3 or TRBV12-4 with TRBJ1-5; D gene ambiguous. The CDR3 runs to 13 residues. V lost 4 bases and J lost 1, with 5 bases in between.

The CDR3 loop reads CASSLVVTDSPLHF. For the CDR3, the DNA is TGTGCCAGCAGCTTAGTGGTAACGGATTCACCCCTCCACTTT. The V gene is TRBV7-2, the J gene TRBJ1-6, with D unresolved. V shed 1 base and J shed 8 bases, with 9 bases lying between them. Germline V gene data show CDR1 as SGHTA and CDR2 as FQGNSA. The CDR3 runs to 14 residues.

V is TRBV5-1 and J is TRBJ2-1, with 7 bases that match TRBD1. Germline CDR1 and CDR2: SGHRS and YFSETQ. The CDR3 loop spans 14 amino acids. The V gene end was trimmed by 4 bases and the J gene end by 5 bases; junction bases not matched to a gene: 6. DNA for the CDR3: TGCGCCAGCAGCACCGGGACAGCCAACAATGAGCAGTTCTTC. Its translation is CASSTGTANNEQFF. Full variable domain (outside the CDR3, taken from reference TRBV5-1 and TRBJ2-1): KAGVTQTPRYLIKTRGQQVTLSCSPISGHRSVSWYQQTPGQGLQFLFEYFSETQRNKGNFPGRFSGRQFSNSRSEMNVSTLELGDSALYLCASSTGTANNEQFFGPGTRLTVL.

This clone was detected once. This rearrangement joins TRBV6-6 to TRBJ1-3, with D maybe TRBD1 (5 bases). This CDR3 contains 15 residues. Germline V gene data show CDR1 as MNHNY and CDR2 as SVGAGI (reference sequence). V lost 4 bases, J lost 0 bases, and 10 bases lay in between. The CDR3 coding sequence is TGTGCCAGCAGTTCGGGGGGAATCTCTGGAAACACCATATATTTT. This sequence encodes CASSSGGISGNTIYF.